The clone carrying this T cell receptor beta chain is medium-sized. Antigen specificity is unknown. Genes and germline are mouse. The read is 1 residue too short to cover the CDR3 end, so that end is filled in from the germline J gene. The data stem from a study of tissue T cells after allogeneic stem cell transplantation. General observations from the study: TCR repertoires tracked anatomic similarity, regardless of disease or transplant status.

The assay was immunoSEQ multiplex PCR, and TCRdb's table has in-frame clones only and misses some. The table lists several thousand clones, approximately 34% of them singletons. Germline loops: CDR1 KGHPV, CDR2 FQNQEV (reference sequence). V gave up 5 bases and J gave up 0 bases, with 7 bases separating them. The CDR3 is made up of 13 amino acids. Time point meaning: mouse harvest day 14 after allogeneic transplant. The graft held 10^6 splenic CD5+ T cells and 10^7 T-cell-depleted bone marrow cells. Sequencing input: skin. The source is a female BALB/c mouse given C57BL/6 T cells with graft-versus-host disease after an allogeneic hematopoietic cell transplant. The gene calls are TRBV26 and TRBJ1-2; no clear D gene. The CDR3 here is CASSALANSDYTF. The CDR3 bases that were read are TGTGCCAGCAGTGCGCTTGCAAACTCCGACTACACC.